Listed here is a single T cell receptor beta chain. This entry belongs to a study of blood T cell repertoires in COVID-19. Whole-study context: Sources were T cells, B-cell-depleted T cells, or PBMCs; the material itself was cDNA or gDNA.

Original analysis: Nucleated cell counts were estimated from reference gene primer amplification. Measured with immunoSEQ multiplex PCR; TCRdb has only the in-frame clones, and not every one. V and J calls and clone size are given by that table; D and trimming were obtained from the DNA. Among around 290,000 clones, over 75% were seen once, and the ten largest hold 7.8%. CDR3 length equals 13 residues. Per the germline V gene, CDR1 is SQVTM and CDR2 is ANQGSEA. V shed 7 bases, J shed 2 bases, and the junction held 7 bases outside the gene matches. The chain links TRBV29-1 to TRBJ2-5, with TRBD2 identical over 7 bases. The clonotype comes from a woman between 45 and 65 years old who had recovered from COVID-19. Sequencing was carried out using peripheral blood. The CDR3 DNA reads TGCAGCGCCCAGTGGGGGGGACAAGAGACCCAGTACTTC. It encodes CSAQWGGQETQYF.